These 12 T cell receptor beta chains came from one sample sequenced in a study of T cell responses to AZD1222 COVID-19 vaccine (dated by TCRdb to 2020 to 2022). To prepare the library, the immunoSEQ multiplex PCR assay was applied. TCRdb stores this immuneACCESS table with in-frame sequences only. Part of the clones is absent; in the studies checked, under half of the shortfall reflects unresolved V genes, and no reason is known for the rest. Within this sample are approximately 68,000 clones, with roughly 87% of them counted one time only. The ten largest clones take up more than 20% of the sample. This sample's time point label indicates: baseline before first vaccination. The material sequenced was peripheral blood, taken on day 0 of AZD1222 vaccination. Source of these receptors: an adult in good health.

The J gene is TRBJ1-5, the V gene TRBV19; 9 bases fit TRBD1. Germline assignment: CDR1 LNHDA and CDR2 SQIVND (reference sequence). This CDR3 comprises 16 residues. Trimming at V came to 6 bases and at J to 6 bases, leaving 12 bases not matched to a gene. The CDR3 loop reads CASRSGRDRAFQPQHF. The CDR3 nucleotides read TGTGCCAGTAGGTCGGGCCGGGACAGGGCCTTTCAGCCCCAGCATTTT.

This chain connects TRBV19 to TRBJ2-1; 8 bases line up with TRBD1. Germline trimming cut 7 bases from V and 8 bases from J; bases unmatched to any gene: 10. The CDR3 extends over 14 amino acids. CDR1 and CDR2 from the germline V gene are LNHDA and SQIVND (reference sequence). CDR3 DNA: TGTGCCAGTAATGACAGGGGCCGCCGGGATGAGCAGTTCTTC. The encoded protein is CASNDRGRRDEQFF.

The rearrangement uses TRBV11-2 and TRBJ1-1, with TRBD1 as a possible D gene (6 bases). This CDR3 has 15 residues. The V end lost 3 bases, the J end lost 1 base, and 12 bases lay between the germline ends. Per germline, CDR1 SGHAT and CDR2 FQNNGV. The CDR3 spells CASSFGTDRNTEAFF. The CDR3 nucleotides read TGTGCCAGCAGCTTCGGAACGGACAGGAACACTGAAGCTTTCTTT.

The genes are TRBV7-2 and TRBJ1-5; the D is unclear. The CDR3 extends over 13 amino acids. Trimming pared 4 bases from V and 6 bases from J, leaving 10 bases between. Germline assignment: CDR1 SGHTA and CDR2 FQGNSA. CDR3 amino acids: CASSSEVVQPQHF. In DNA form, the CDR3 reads TGTGCCAGCAGCTCCGAGGTTGTTCAGCCCCAGCATTTT. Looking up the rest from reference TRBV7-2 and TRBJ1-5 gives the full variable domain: GAGVSQSPSNKVTEKGKDVELRCDPISGHTALYWYRQSLGQGLEFLIYFQGNSAPDKSGLPSDRFSAERTGGSVSTLTIQRTQQEDSAVYLCASSSEVVQPQHFGDGTRLSIL.

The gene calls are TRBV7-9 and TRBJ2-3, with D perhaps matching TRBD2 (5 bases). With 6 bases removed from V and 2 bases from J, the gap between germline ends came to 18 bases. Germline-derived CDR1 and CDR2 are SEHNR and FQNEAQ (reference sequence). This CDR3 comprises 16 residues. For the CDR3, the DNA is TGTGCCAGCAGGGACGGGGAGCCGGCGATCACAGATACGCAGTATTTT. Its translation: CASRDGEPAITDTQYF.

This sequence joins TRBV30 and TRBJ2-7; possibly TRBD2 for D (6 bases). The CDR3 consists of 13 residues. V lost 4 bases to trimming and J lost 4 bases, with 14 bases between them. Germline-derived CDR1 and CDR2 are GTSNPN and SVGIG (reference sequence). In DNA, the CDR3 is TGTGCCTGGACTAACCCCGGGAGATACGAGCAGTACTTC. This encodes CAWTNPGRYEQYF.

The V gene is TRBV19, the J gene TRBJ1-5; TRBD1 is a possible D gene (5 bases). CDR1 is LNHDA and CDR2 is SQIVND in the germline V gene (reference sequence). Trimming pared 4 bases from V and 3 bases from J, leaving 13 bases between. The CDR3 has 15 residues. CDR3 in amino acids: CASSTQTASNQPQHF. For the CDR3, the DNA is TGTGCCAGTAGTACTCAGACAGCTTCCAATCAGCCCCAGCATTTT.

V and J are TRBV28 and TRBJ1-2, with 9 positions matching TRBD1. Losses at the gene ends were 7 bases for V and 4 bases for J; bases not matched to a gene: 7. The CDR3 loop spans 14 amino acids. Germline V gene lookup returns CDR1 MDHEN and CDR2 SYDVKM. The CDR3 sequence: CASTRSQGAYGYTF. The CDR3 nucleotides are TGTGCCAGCACCCGTTCACAGGGGGCCTATGGCTACACCTTC.

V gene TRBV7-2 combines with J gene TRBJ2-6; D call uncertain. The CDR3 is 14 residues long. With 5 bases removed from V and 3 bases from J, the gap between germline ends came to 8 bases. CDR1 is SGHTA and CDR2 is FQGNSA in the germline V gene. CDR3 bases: TGTGCCAGCAGCCCCCTCGGTGGGGCCAACGTCCTGACTTTC. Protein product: CASSPLGGANVLTF. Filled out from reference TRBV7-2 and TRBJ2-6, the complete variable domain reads GAGVSQSPSNKVTEKGKDVELRCDPISGHTALYWYRQSLGQGLEFLIYFQGNSAPDKSGLPSDRFSAERTGGSVSTLTIQRTQQEDSAVYLCASSPLGGANVLTFGAGSRLTVL.

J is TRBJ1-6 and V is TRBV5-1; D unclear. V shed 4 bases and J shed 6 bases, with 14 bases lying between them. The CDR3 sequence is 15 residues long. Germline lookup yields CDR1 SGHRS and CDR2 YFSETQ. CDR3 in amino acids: CASSSGKNVNSPLHF. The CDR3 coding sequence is TGCGCCAGCAGCAGCGGGAAGAACGTTAATTCACCCCTCCACTTT.

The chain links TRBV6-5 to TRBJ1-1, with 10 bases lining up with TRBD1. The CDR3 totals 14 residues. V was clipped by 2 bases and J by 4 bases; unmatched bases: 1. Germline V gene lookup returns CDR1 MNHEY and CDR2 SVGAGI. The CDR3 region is CASSYRTGGTEAFF. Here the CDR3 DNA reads TGTGCCAGCAGTTACCGGACAGGGGGCACTGAAGCTTTCTTT.

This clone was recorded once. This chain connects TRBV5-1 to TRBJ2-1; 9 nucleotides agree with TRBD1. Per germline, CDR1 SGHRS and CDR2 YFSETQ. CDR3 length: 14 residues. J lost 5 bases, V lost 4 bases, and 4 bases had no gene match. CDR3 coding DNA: TGCGCCAGCAGCCGGGACAGGGTGAACAATGAGCAGTTCTTC. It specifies CASSRDRVNNEQFF.